The rows below give T cell receptor beta chains drawn from one sample of a study of T cell changes during pregnancy in multiple sclerosis. Profiled with immunoSEQ multiplex PCR; TCRdb holds only in-frame clones, not every one. The sample carries 30,000 to 45,000 clones, around 93% recorded once. The source material was CD8+ T cells from peripheral blood mononuclear cells, sampled before pregnancy. The receptors shown here come from a female donor with multiple sclerosis, enrolled in a pregnancy study. Both conserved end residues are part of each CDR3. A D gene is named only where the DNA matches it firmly. The size entry is marked missing in some rows and otherwise reads once, few, many or a size class.

>TRBJ2-7|-|TRBV27|-
TGTGCCAGCAGTTTACCAGGCAGCGAGCAGTACTTC
CASSLPGSEQYF
>TRBJ1-5|TRBD1|TRBV9|-
TGTGCCAGCAGCCAGGGACAGGGGGGTGGACAGCCCCAGCATTTT
CASSQGQGGGQPQHF
>TRBJ2-3|-|TRBV4-1|-
TGCGCCAGCAGCCAAGCACTAGCACCGAGCACAGATACGCAGTATTTT
CASSQALAPSTDTQYF
>TRBJ2-1|TRBD2|TRBV9|-
TGTGCCAGCAGCGTAGATCTTCTAGCGGCATACAATGAGCAGTTCTTC
CASSVDLLAAYNEQFF
>TRBJ2-7|-|TRBV13|-
TGTGCCAGCAGCTTAGGCCGCGTCCCCCACGAGCAGTACTTC
CASSLGRVPHEQYF
>TRBJ2-7|TRBD1|TRBV5-4|-
TGTGCCAGCAGCGACAGGGGTTACGAGCAGTACTTC
CASSDRGYEQYF
>TRBJ1-1|TRBD1|TRBV18|-
TGTGCCAGCTCACCACCGGGACAGGGGGGACCTGAAGCTTTCTTT
CASSPPGQGGPEAFF
>TRBJ2-7|-|TRBV28|-
TGTGCCAGCAGAGCGGGGGACAGGGTCGACAGCGAGCAGTACTTC
CASRAGDRVDSEQYF
>TRBJ1-5|-|TRBV5-4|-
TGTGCCAGCAGCTTAACGGGGTTTAGTGGCAATCAGCCCCAGCATTTT
CASSLTGFSGNQPQHF
>TRBJ1-2|TRBD1|TRBV6-1|-
TGTGCCAGCAGTGACGCCGGGACAGGGTTCATATTCTATGGCTACACCTTC
CASSDAGTGFIFYGYTF
>TRBJ2-1|-|TRBV18|-
TGTGCCAGCTCACCGAGGCAAAATGAGCAGTTCTTC
CASSPRQNEQFF
>TRBJ2-5|TRBD2|TRBV27|-
TGTGCCAGCAGTTTAACGGGGGGGTCGGAGACCCAGTACTTC
CASSLTGGSETQYF
>TRBJ2-7|-|TRBV9|-
TGTGCCAGCAGTCAGACAGAAGGTCCCTACGAGCAGTACTTC
CASSQTEGPYEQYF
>TRBJ2-3|TRBD1|TRBV5-1|-
TGCGCCAGCAGCTGGACAGGGGGGGGGACAGATACGCAGTATTTT
CASSWTGGGTDTQYF
>TRBJ2-1|-|TRBV18|once
TGTGCCAGCTCACCACCTGGCGGGGAACACTCCTACAATGAGCAGTTCTTC
CASSPPGGEHSYNEQFF